These 27 T cell receptor beta chains share one sample of origin, sequenced in a study of T-cell reconstitution after alpha-beta-depleted transplantation in children. Unique molecular identifiers were incorporated during preparation of the TCRbeta library. MiXCR was run by TCRdb on the PCR reads, yielding one entry per CDR3 protein. The table records about 580,000 distinct CDR3 sequences, 20% to 25% of them present only once. The sample in question was PBMCs, mostly from graft donor cells, obtained 360 days after TCRalphabeta/CD19-depleted stem cell transplant. The receptors derive from a boy under two years old who had a stem cell transplant for acute myeloid leukemia, so the T cells may come from the graft donor.

This rearrangement joins TRBV12-3 or TRBV12-4 to TRBJ1-4, with D perhaps matching TRBD1 (6 bases). The V end lost 3 bases, the J end lost 7 bases, and 9 bases lay between the germline ends. The CDR3 runs 13 residues. The CDR3 DNA is TGTGCCAGCAGTTTTTCAGGGGCTGAAAAACTGTTTTTT. This sequence encodes CASSFSGAEKLFF.

This clonotype turned up a few times. The CDR3 spells CSARKGVSPLHF. The CDR3 region has the DNA TGCAGTGCTAGAAAAGGGGTTTCACCCCTCCACTTT. V usage is TRBV20-1 and J usage is TRBJ1-6, with D possibly matching TRBD1 (5 bases). CDR1 and CDR2 (germline): DFQATT, SNEGSKA (reference sequence). This CDR3 contains 12 residues. V lost 2 bases and J 9 bases, leaving 8 bases between the germline ends.

This clonotype was observed many times. The chain joins TRBV19 to TRBJ2-7; the match to TRBD1 covers 9 bases. CDR1 LNHDA and CDR2 SQIVND come from the germline V gene (reference sequence). This CDR3 is 14 amino acids long. V lost 3 bases, J lost 3 bases, and 3 bases stayed unmatched. The CDR3 loop is CASSIRTGDYEQYF. In DNA form, the CDR3 reads TGTGCCAGTAGTATCAGGACAGGGGACTACGAGCAGTACTTC.

This clonotype was seen ten or more times. The rearrangement joins TRBV28 to TRBJ1-1; 8 bases map to TRBD1. Germline V lookup: CDR1 MDHEN, CDR2 SYDVKM. The trim removed 8 bases at V and 5 bases at J, leaving 10 bases unmatched. The length of the CDR3 is 14 residues. The CDR3, as DNA: TGTGCCAGCGATTTAGGACAGGGAGGGACTGAAGCTTTCTTT. Its translation is CASDLGQGGTEAFF.

The chain uses TRBV7-9 and TRBJ1-2; TRBD1 aligns across 9 bases. This CDR3 is built from 16 residues. Germline-derived CDR1 and CDR2 are SEHNR and FQNEAQ (reference sequence). Germline trimming cut 2 bases from V and 3 bases from J; bases unmatched to any gene: 7. The CDR3 DNA is TGTGCCAGCAGCTTACGGGACAGGGAGGGATACTATGGCTACACCTTC. It translates to CASSLRDREGYYGYTF.

This clonotype was recorded a few times. This sequence joins TRBV2 and TRBJ2-6; D could derive from TRBD1 or TRBD2 (5 bases each). Germline CDR1 and CDR2: SNHLY and FYNNEI. The CDR3 is 15 residues long. The germline V and J ends were trimmed by 6 bases and 2 bases, with 11 bases remaining between them. CDR3 sequence reads: CASSPGRTGANVLTF. CDR3 sequence (DNA): TGTGCCAGCAGCCCGGGGCGGACTGGGGCCAACGTCCTGACTTTC.

This clonotype has at least ten counts. The CDR3 nucleotides are TGTGCCATCAGTGCGGCGCCTTCTTACGAGCAGTACGTC. It encodes CAISAAPSYEQYV. V usage is TRBV10-3 and J usage is TRBJ2-7; D uncertain. Germline V gives CDR1 ENHRY, CDR2 SYGVKD. This CDR3 spans 13 amino acids. Deletions cut 4 bases from V and 4 bases from J, with 11 bases between.

The table lists this clonotype with many counts. The chain joins TRBV29-1 to TRBJ2-3; no definite D call. The CDR3 totals 12 residues. Per germline, CDR1 SQVTM and CDR2 ANQGSEA. V lost 2 bases to trimming and J lost 3 bases, with 6 bases between them. This CDR3 is CSVEWRTDTQYF. CDR3 coding DNA: TGCAGCGTTGAATGGCGAACAGATACGCAGTATTTT.

This clonotype appeared a few times. The CDR3 sequence is CATSGPSGLGNEQFF. CDR3 sequence (DNA): TGTGCCACCAGCGGGCCTTCGGGACTAGGTAATGAGCAGTTCTTC. This chain uses TRBV15 with TRBJ2-1, with TRBD2 identical over 8 bases. Trimming removed 5 bases from V and 7 bases from J; junction bases left unmatched: 10. The germline V gene encodes CDR1 LNHNV and CDR2 YYDKDF (reference sequence). CDR3 length equals 15 residues.

This chain uses TRBV5-5 with TRBJ2-3, with TRBD2 matching 12 bases. The trim removed 1 base at V and 0 bases at J, leaving 6 bases unmatched. Germline V gene lookup returns CDR1 SGHKS and CDR2 YYEKEE (reference sequence). CDR3 length equals 18 residues. This CDR3 reads CASSLTSGGPLSTDTQYF. CDR3 DNA sequence: TGTGCCAGCAGCTTGACTAGCGGGGGGCCCCTTAGCACAGATACGCAGTATTTT.

The chain joins TRBV4-3 to TRBJ1-1, with D unclear. Germline V lookup: CDR1 LGHNA, CDR2 YSLEER. The V end lost 1 base, the J end lost 7 bases, and 19 bases lay between the germline ends. CDR3 length equals 16 residues. The CDR3 here is CASSQGRDWSGFEAFF. DNA of the CDR3: TGCGCCAGCAGCCAAGGCCGTGACTGGTCGGGATTTGAAGCTTTCTTT.

In its sample, this clonotype was seen many times. The V gene is TRBV12-3 or TRBV12-4, the J gene TRBJ1-1; no clear D gene. V was pared by 6 bases and J by 6 bases, with 11 bases between. This CDR3 spans 12 amino acids. The CDR3 DNA follows: TGTGCCAGCAGCCGGCCGGGCCCTGAAGCTTTCTTT. The encoded protein is CASSRPGPEAFF.

This clonotype was seen a single time. The genes are TRBV6-4 and TRBJ2-7; perhaps D is TRBD1 or TRBD2 (5 bases each). There are 15 residues in the CDR3. Germline V gene data show CDR1 as MRHNA and CDR2 as SNTAGT. Trimming cost V 3 bases and J 2 bases, with 14 bases left between them. CDR3 amino acids: CASSEPGDATYEQYF. In DNA form, the CDR3 reads TGTGCCAGCAGTGAACCCGGGGACGCCACCTACGAGCAGTACTTC.

The chain couples TRBV12-3 or TRBV12-4 to TRBJ2-1; D not certain. The CDR3 extends over 14 amino acids. The V gene lost 3 bases and the J gene lost 6 bases, with 12 bases spanning the gap. The CDR3 region is CASSFKSTANEQFF. DNA for the CDR3: TGTGCCAGCAGTTTCAAGAGTACTGCCAATGAGCAGTTCTTC.

This clonotype was seen at least ten times. The CDR3 region has the DNA TGCAGCGTAACAGGGGAAGAGACCCAGTACTTC. This sequence encodes CSVTGEETQYF. The chain joins TRBV29-1 to TRBJ2-5; 7 bases line up with TRBD1. V lost 6 bases to trimming and J lost 3 bases; unmatched junction nucleotides: 1. The germline V gene encodes CDR1 SQVTM and CDR2 ANQGSEA. This CDR3 region has 11 residues.

Many counts were recorded for this clonotype. The chain is built from TRBV20-1 and TRBJ2-3; D gene uncertain. V was pared by 6 bases and J by 12 bases, with 19 bases between. Germline CDR1 reads DFQATT; CDR2 reads SNEGSKA (reference sequence). CDR3 length: 12 amino acids. CDR3 amino acids: CSAGPLGRYQYF. Here the CDR3 DNA reads TGCAGTGCCGGGCCCCTAGGGCGGTATCAGTATTTT.

V gene TRBV20-1 combines with J gene TRBJ1-1; unclear D gene. Germline loops: CDR1 DFQATT, CDR2 SNEGSKA (reference sequence). Trimming took 2 bases from V and 5 from J, leaving 9 bases between them. CDR3 length: 12 amino acids. CDR3 sequence (DNA): TGCAGTGCTAGAAAGGAGGGTACTGAAGCTTTCTTT. Translating it yields CSARKEGTEAFF.

This clonotype was counted ten times or more. The chain is built from TRBV7-9 and TRBJ1-2; 8 bases fit TRBD1. The trim removed 0 bases at V and 8 bases at J, leaving 2 bases unmatched. This CDR3 is 13 amino acids long. Germline-derived CDR1 and CDR2 are SEHNR and FQNEAQ (reference sequence). CDR3: CASSLATGVGYTF. In nucleotides, the CDR3 is TGTGCCAGCAGCTTAGCGACAGGGGTAGGCTACACCTTC.

This clonotype was detected a few times. The chain has TRBV7-8 and TRBJ2-7; 9 positions agree with TRBD1. Germline V gives CDR1 SGHVS, CDR2 FQNEAQ. This CDR3 has 16 amino acids. V was pared by 5 bases and J by 0 bases, with 8 bases of the junction left unmatched. CDR3 residues: CASSLQGALPSYEQYF. CDR3 sequence (DNA): TGTGCCAGCAGCCTACAGGGGGCCCTTCCCTCCTACGAGCAGTACTTC. Full variable domain (missing parts from reference TRBV7-8 and TRBJ2-7): GAGVSQSPRYKVAKRGQDVALRCDPISGHVSLFWYQQALGQGPEFLTYFQNEAQLDKSGLPSDRFFAERPEGSVSTLKIQRTQQEDSAVYLCASSLQGALPSYEQYFGPGTRLTVT.

In its sample, this clonotype was seen many times. The chain combines TRBV7-2 with TRBJ2-4; D is unclear. This CDR3 has 13 residues. Trimming took off 1 base at V and 3 bases at J, with 4 bases between the two ends. Germline lookup yields CDR1 SGHTA and CDR2 FQGNSA. CDR3 DNA: TGTGCCAGCAGCTTAGAGGGCAAAAACATTCAGTACTTC. Translating gives CASSLEGKNIQYF.

Only a few counts were recorded for this clonotype. This chain connects TRBV20-1 to TRBJ2-3; perhaps TRBD2 as D (6 bases). Trimming pared 6 bases from V and 0 bases from J, leaving 16 bases between. The CDR3 extends over 15 amino acids. Germline loops: CDR1 DFQATT, CDR2 SNEGSKA (reference sequence). This CDR3 is CSATHSGSSTDTQYF. The CDR3 nucleotides are TGCAGTGCCACCCATAGCGGCTCTAGCACAGATACGCAGTATTTT.

This clonotype was seen a few times. The rearrangement links TRBV6-4 to TRBJ2-1, with D possibly TRBD2 on 7 matching bases. Trimming cost V 2 bases and J 5 bases, with 13 bases left between them. CDR1 is MRHNA and CDR2 is SNTAGT in the germline V gene. CDR3 size: 15 residues. CDR3 bases: TGTGCCAGCAGTGACCGGGCGGGGGCCCACAATGAGCAGTTCTTC. Translated: CASSDRAGAHNEQFF.

The J gene is TRBJ2-1, the V gene TRBV24-1; D may be TRBD2 (6 bases). The germline V gene has CDR1 KGHDR and CDR2 SFDVKD. V dropped 9 bases and J dropped 1 base, with 9 bases sitting between them. This CDR3 region has 13 residues. CDR3 sequence (DNA): TGTGCCACCGGGACTTCTTCCTACAATGAGCAGTTCTTC. Protein product: CATGTSSYNEQFF.

This clonotype was picked up a small number of times. Given a much more abundant clone one base away, this may be a read error. This chain uses TRBV6-5 with TRBJ2-1; D perhaps matches TRBD2 (5 bases). Germline-derived CDR1 and CDR2 are MNHEY and SVGAGI. The length of the CDR3 is 11 residues. The ends were cut back, 6 bases at V and 10 bases at J, with 10 bases in the middle. The CDR3 reads CASSWSGEQFF. Written as DNA, the CDR3 is TGTGCCAGCAGCTGGTCGGGGGAGCAGTTCTTC.

This clonotype occurred a few times. The chain combines TRBV11-1 with TRBJ1-1; a possible D gene is TRBD1 (5 bases). V was clipped by 6 bases and J by 2 bases, with 28 bases between them. Germline CDR1 is SGHAT and CDR2 is FQDESV (reference sequence). The CDR3 length is 19 residues. CDR3 DNA: TGTGCCAGCAGTTGGGCCCAACCGCACAGACAGCCGCGAAACACTGAAGCTTTCTTT. It specifies CASSWAQPHRQPRNTEAFF. The full variable domain, in which reference TRBV11-1 and TRBJ1-1 provide the parts outside the CDR3, is EAEVAQSPRYKITEKSQAVAFWCDPISGHATLYWYRQILGQGPELLVQFQDESVVDDSQLPKDRFSAERLKGVDSTLKIQPAELGDSAMYLCASSWAQPHRQPRNTEAFFGQGTRLTVV.

This clonotype was picked up many times. The V and J genes are TRBV7-7 and TRBJ2-5, with D possibly being TRBD2 (5 bases). Germline CDR1 reads SSHAT; CDR2 reads FNYEAQ (reference sequence). Trimming shortened V by 1 base and J by 3 bases, and 9 bases separated the two germline ends. The length of the CDR3 is 14 residues. The CDR3 is CASSLGGSKETQYF. The DNA for the CDR3 is TGTGCCAGCAGCTTAGGAGGGTCCAAAGAGACCCAGTACTTC.

At least ten counts were recorded for this clonotype. Written as DNA, the CDR3 is TGTGCCAGCAGTTCGCAGGGGGGCTACTATGGCTACACCTTC. Translated: CASSSQGGYYGYTF. V usage is TRBV12-3 or TRBV12-4 and J usage is TRBJ1-2, with 7 bases that match TRBD1. The CDR3 is 14 amino acids. With 4 bases clipped from V and 3 bases from J, the junction kept 5 bases outside the gene matches.